A selection of T cell receptor beta chains follows, all from one sample in a study of cytotoxic CD8 clonotypes in ibrutinib-treated CLL. Sequencing used immunoSEQ multiplex PCR; TCRdb keeps in-frame clones, though not all of them. The table includes about 200,000 clones, 60% to 80% detected once. The sequencing used PBMCs, collected after 12 months of ibrutinib treatment. Receptor source: a human donor with chronic lymphocytic leukemia. Both conserved end residues are part of each CDR3. A D gene is named only where the DNA matches it firmly. Clone size is given for some rows only: seen once, a few or many times, or a class if the clone is expanded.

TRBJ2-3 | - | TRBV14 | - | CASSWSGKDTQYF | TGTGCCAGCAGCTGGTCAGGGAAAGATACGCAGTATTTT
TRBJ2-3 | - | TRBV10-3 | TRBD1 | CAISEARGRGTDTQYF | TGTGCCATCAGTGAGGCTAGGGGGCGAGGCACAGATACGCAGTATTTT
TRBJ2-7 | - | TRBV10-3 | - | CAISESRAVTYEQYF | TGTGCCATCAGTGAGTCGAGGGCGGTCACCTACGAGCAGTACTTC
TRBJ2-3 | - | TRBV7-8 | - | CASSLVFLGEDTQYF | TGTGCCAGCAGCTTAGTATTCCTCGGGGAAGATACGCAGTATTTT
TRBJ2-2 | few | TRBV18 | - | CASSPPNRAGELFF | TGTGCCAGCTCACCACCGAACCGGGCCGGGGAGCTGTTTTTT
TRBJ1-1 | - | TRBV4-1 | - | CASSQEVTVNTEAFF | TGCGCCAGCAGCCAAGAGGTTACGGTAAACACTGAAGCTTTCTTT
TRBJ2-2 | - | TRBV27 | - | CASSPSSAKGRTGELFF | TGTGCCAGCAGCCCCTCTTCAGCGAAGGGGAGGACCGGGGAGCTGTTTTTT
TRBJ2-3 | - | TRBV7-9 | - | CASSISVSTDTQYF | TGTGCCAGCAGCATTAGCGTTAGCACAGATACGCAGTATTTT
TRBJ1-4 | - | TRBV20-1 | - | CSASPGEKLFF | TGCAGTGCTAGTCCCGGCGAAAAACTGTTTTTT
TRBJ2-5 | once | TRBV5-1 | - | CASTPSVVYQETQYF | TGCGCCAGCACCCCTAGCGTGGTTTACCAAGAGACCCAGTACTTC
TRBJ2-1 | - | TRBV21-1 | - | CASSAHFPDLGLNEQFF | TGTGCCAGCAGCGCCCACTTTCCAGATCTAGGGTTGAATGAGCAGTTCTTC
TRBJ1-2 | - | TRBV11-2 | - | CASSLWISGGYGYTF | TGTGCCAGCAGCCTATGGATCTCCGGCGGGTACGGCTACACCTTC
TRBJ2-5 | - | TRBV29-1 | TRBD1 | CSVEGGTGEETQYF | TGCAGCGTTGAAGGTGGGACAGGGGAAGAGACCCAGTACTTC
TRBJ1-5 | - | TRBV6-1 | - | CASSELWSRGSGYSNQPQHF | TGTGCCAGCAGTGAATTATGGTCCAGGGGATCGGGATATAGCAATCAGCCCCAGCATTTT
TRBJ1-5 | - | TRBV7-9 | - | CASSLSGGQPQHF | TGTGCCAGCAGCTTATCTGGTGGTCAGCCCCAGCATTTT
TRBJ1-2 | once | TRBV30 | TRBD1 | CAWRRTGGKFPNYGYTF | TGTGCCTGGAGACGGACAGGGGGCAAATTCCCTAACTATGGCTACACCTTC
TRBJ1-5 | - | TRBV15 | - | CATSRTDINQPQHF | TGTGCCACCAGCAGGACGGATATTAATCAGCCCCAGCATTTT
TRBJ1-2 | - | TRBV6-4 | TRBD1 | CASSDSQGVFGYTF | TGTGCCAGCAGTGACTCTCAGGGGGTGTTTGGCTACACCTTC
TRBJ2-5 | - | TRBV9 | - | CASSGDAETQYF | TGTGCCAGCAGCGGAGATGCAGAGACCCAGTACTTC
TRBJ2-1 | - | TRBV5-1 | - | CASSLTGSYNEQFF | TGCGCCAGCAGCTTGACAGGGTCCTACAATGAGCAGTTCTTC
TRBJ2-7 | - | TRBV27 | - | CASSSGFYEQYF | TGTGCCAGCAGTTCGGGATTTTACGAGCAGTACTTC
TRBJ2-3 | - | TRBV5-1 | - | CASRGQGGDTQYF | TGCGCCAGCAGAGGCCAGGGTGGAGATACGCAGTATTTT
TRBJ2-5 | - | TRBV5-4 | TRBD2 | CASSLPSGGLSTQYF | TGTGCCAGCAGCTTGCCTAGCGGGGGCTTATCCACCCAGTACTTC
TRBJ2-1 | few | TRBV27 | - | CASSLTGPGNEQFF | TGTGCCAGCAGTTTAACGGGACCGGGCAATGAGCAGTTCTTC
TRBJ2-4 | - | TRBV21-1 | - | CASSRSGGQRRAKNIQYF | TGTGCCAGCAGCAGATCAGGGGGCCAGAGGCGGGCCAAAAACATTCAGTACTTC
TRBJ2-5 | once | TRBV6-6 | - | CASSGAGETQYF | TGTGCCAGCTCGGGGGCGGGAGAGACCCAGTACTTC
TRBJ1-2 | - | TRBV30 | - | CAWTVNYGYTF | TGTGCCTGGACCGTTAACTATGGCTACACCTTC
TRBJ2-1 | once | TRBV4-2 | - | CASSQGGGEQFF | TGTGCCAGCAGCCAAGGAGGCGGGGAGCAGTTCTTC
TRBJ2-5 | few | TRBV5-6 | - | CASSLPPGEETQYF | TGTGCCAGCAGCTTACCCCCAGGGGAAGAGACCCAGTACTTC
TRBJ2-7 | - | TRBV11-2 | - | CASSQLSVQYF | TGTGCCAGCAGCCAACTAAGCGTGCAGTACTTC
TRBJ1-2 | - | TRBV5-8 | - | CASSLAGAHGYTF | TGTGCCAGCAGCTTGGCAGGGGCTCATGGCTACACCTTC
TRBJ2-5 | - | TRBV19 | TRBD2 | CASSISQLAGGQETQYF | TGTGCCAGTAGTATCTCTCAACTAGCGGGAGGCCAAGAGACCCAGTACTTC
TRBJ2-3 | - | TRBV5-1 | TRBD2 | CASSLRLAYDTQYF | TGCGCCAGCAGCTTGAGACTAGCATATGATACGCAGTATTTT
TRBJ1-2 | - | TRBV27 | TRBD1 | CASKPRGFLYGYTF | TGTGCCAGCAAGCCCAGGGGGTTTTTATATGGCTACACCTTC
TRBJ2-7 | - | TRBV19 | - | CASSMGSYEQYF | TGTGCCAGTAGTATGGGGTCCTACGAGCAGTACTTC
TRBJ2-7 | - | TRBV18 | - | CASSQPGTDTYEQYF | TGTGCCAGCTCACAGCCCGGGACGGATACCTACGAGCAGTACTTC
TRBJ1-5 | - | TRBV7-8 | - | CASTQVGNQPQHF | TGTGCCAGCACTCAGGTGGGGAATCAGCCCCAGCATTTT
TRBJ1-1 | - | TRBV7-9 | - | CASSSPSTNTEAFF | TGTGCCAGCAGCTCCCCAAGCACGAACACTGAAGCTTTCTTT
TRBJ2-7 | - | TRBV25-1 | - | CASSGRQVASYEQYF | TGTGCCAGCAGTGGTAGACAGGTAGCCTCCTACGAGCAGTACTTC
TRBJ2-7 | - | TRBV2 | TRBD1 | CASSGAGTASYEQYF | TGTGCCAGCAGTGGAGCCGGGACAGCCTCCTACGAGCAGTACTTC
TRBJ2-7 | - | TRBV6-1 | - | CASSSRDSRYEQHF | TGTGCCAGCAGTTCCCGGGACTCTCGCTACGAGCAGCACTTC
TRBJ2-7 | - | TRBV7-9 | - | CASSPRRGWGYEQYF | TGTGCCAGCAGCCCCCGCCGCGGTTGGGGTTACGAGCAGTACTTC
TRBJ1-1 | - | TRBV10-3 | TRBD1 | CAISGTGDTEAFF | TGTGCCATCAGTGGGACAGGGGACACTGAAGCTTTCTTT
TRBJ2-7 | few | TRBV5-1 | TRBD1 | CASSRTGAFSSYEQYF | TGCGCCAGCAGCCGGACAGGTGCTTTTTCCTCCTACGAGCAGTACTTC
TRBJ1-2 | - | TRBV5-1 | TRBD1 | CASSLYRGQGTNYGYTF | TGCGCCAGCAGCTTGTATCGGGGACAGGGCACTAACTATGGCTACACCTTC
TRBJ2-7 | - | TRBV14 | - | CASSQDRRHYEQYF | TGTGCCAGCAGCCAAGACAGGCGTCACTACGAGCAGTACTTC
TRBJ2-5 | once | TRBV30 | - | CAWSQGTQYF | TGTGCCTGGAGCCAGGGGACCCAGTACTTC
TRBJ1-4 | - | TRBV25-1 | - | CASQRGLNEKLFF | TGTGCCAGCCAAAGGGGACTGAATGAAAAACTGTTTTTT
TRBJ1-1 | few | TRBV29-1 | - | CSVARWMNTEAFF | TGCAGCGTTGCCAGGTGGATGAACACTGAAGCTTTCTTT
TRBJ2-7 | - | TRBV7-3 | - | CASSLGEHYEQYF | TGTGCCAGCAGCCTAGGGGAGCACTACGAGCAGTACTTC
TRBJ2-7 | - | TRBV6-6 | - | CASSYSSVAEQYF | TGTGCCAGCAGTTACTCGAGTGTAGCGGAGCAGTACTTC
TRBJ2-7 | - | TRBV5-1 | - | CASSPPRGGSYEQYF | TGCGCCAGCAGCCCTCCCCGAGGGGGGTCCTACGAGCAGTACTTC
TRBJ2-1 | - | TRBV7-8 | - | CASSDKASNEQFF | TGTGCCAGCAGTGACAAGGCCTCCAATGAGCAGTTCTTC
TRBJ2-1 | - | TRBV7-9 | TRBD1 | CASTQDRDYNEQFF | TGTGCCAGCACCCAGGACAGGGACTACAATGAGCAGTTCTTC
TRBJ1-2 | - | TRBV18 | - | CASSPPVRVYTF | TGTGCCAGCTCACCACCGGTCAGGGTCTACACCTTC